The rows below give T cell receptor beta chains drawn from one sample of a study of CD8 T cells in Susac syndrome. TCRdb reanalysed the immunoSEQ multiplex PCR reads using MiXCR and keeps one entry per CDR3 protein. The table lists fewer than 90,000 distinct CDR3 sequences, 90% to 95% of them singletons. Input material: CD8+ T cells from PBMCs. The source of these receptors is a human donor with Susac syndrome. Both conserved end residues are part of each CDR3. Each record gives: CDR3 length, D gene, J gene, V gene, CDR3 DNA, CDR3 protein. The D gene is left open where the match is weak.

len: 15; d_gene: .; j_gene: TRBJ1-3; v_gene: TRBV9; CDR3nt: TGTGCCAGCAGCGTAGAATGGTCATCGGGAAACACCATATATTTT; CDR3aa: CASSVEWSSGNTIYF
len: 15; d_gene: TRBD2; j_gene: TRBJ2-7; v_gene: TRBV14; CDR3nt: TGTGCCAGCAGCCAAATCACTAGCGGATCCTACGAGCAGTACTTC; CDR3aa: CASSQITSGSYEQYF
len: 18; d_gene: .; j_gene: TRBJ1-5; v_gene: TRBV23-1; CDR3nt: TGCGCCAGCAGTCAGCGCCCGGAAGGGCCGAATAGCAATCAGCCCCAGCATTTT; CDR3aa: CASSQRPEGPNSNQPQHF
len: 14; d_gene: .; j_gene: TRBJ2-7; v_gene: TRBV7-9; CDR3nt: TGTGCCAGCAGCTCCCCGCAGGCGCTCTACGAGCAGTACTTC; CDR3aa: CASSSPQALYEQYF
len: 19; d_gene: .; j_gene: TRBJ2-2; v_gene: TRBV3-1; CDR3nt: TGTGCCAGCAGCCAAGAGGAGGGGCGGTCCTCCCCGAGGACCGGGGAGCTGTTTTTT; CDR3aa: CASSQEEGRSSPRTGELFF
len: 14; d_gene: TRBD1; j_gene: TRBJ1-6; v_gene: TRBV7-8; CDR3nt: TGTGCCAGCAGCTCGGACAGGGGTAATTCACCCCTCCACTTT; CDR3aa: CASSSDRGNSPLHF
len: 14; d_gene: TRBD1; j_gene: TRBJ2-3; v_gene: TRBV30; CDR3nt: TGTGCCTGGAGTCGACAGGGGGCTACAGATACGCAGTATTTT; CDR3aa: CAWSRQGATDTQYF
len: 14; d_gene: .; j_gene: TRBJ1-2; v_gene: TRBV28; CDR3nt: TGTGCCAGCAGTCCGCCTTTCGGGGAAATCGGCTACACCTTC; CDR3aa: CASSPPFGEIGYTF
len: 19; d_gene: TRBD2; j_gene: TRBJ2-1; v_gene: TRBV14; CDR3nt: TGTGCCAGCAGCCAAAGCGGGATATTAGGGTGGGTCTCCTACAATGAGCAGTTCTTC; CDR3aa: CASSQSGILGWVSYNEQFF
len: 13; d_gene: TRBD1; j_gene: TRBJ2-1; v_gene: TRBV5-4; CDR3nt: TGTGCCAGCAGAACAGGGGGCAAATATGAGCAGTTCTTC; CDR3aa: CASRTGGKYEQFF
len: 13; d_gene: .; j_gene: TRBJ2-7; v_gene: TRBV30; CDR3nt: TGTGCCTGGAGTGGTGGGGCTGACTACGAGCAGTACTTC; CDR3aa: CAWSGGADYEQYF
len: 15; d_gene: .; j_gene: TRBJ2-3; v_gene: TRBV7-8; CDR3nt: TGTGCCAGCAGCAATCTCCGCCTAGGGGGGGATACGCAGTATTTT; CDR3aa: CASSNLRLGGDTQYF
len: 16; d_gene: TRBD2; j_gene: TRBJ2-1; v_gene: TRBV27; CDR3nt: TGTGCCAGCAGTTTATCCCTAGCGGGAGTGTACAATGAGCAGTTCTTC; CDR3aa: CASSLSLAGVYNEQFF
len: 14; d_gene: .; j_gene: TRBJ2-2; v_gene: TRBV4-2; CDR3nt: .; CDR3aa: CASVRDFGAGELFF
len: 16; d_gene: .; j_gene: TRBJ2-1; v_gene: TRBV6-2/TRBV6-3; CDR3nt: TGTGCCAGCAGTTTTGGGTCGGTAAGATTTCGCAATGAGCAGTTCTTC; CDR3aa: CASSFGSVRFRNEQFF
len: 17; d_gene: TRBD2; j_gene: TRBJ2-1; v_gene: TRBV3-1; CDR3nt: TGTGCCAGCAGCCAAGGTCTTGCTAGCGGGGGGGCAAATGAGCAGTTCTTC; CDR3aa: CASSQGLASGGANEQFF
len: 14; d_gene: .; j_gene: TRBJ2-3; v_gene: TRBV7-9; CDR3nt: TGTGCCAGCAGCCATCCTAGATCCACAGATACGCAGTATTTT; CDR3aa: CASSHPRSTDTQYF
len: 15; d_gene: TRBD2; j_gene: TRBJ2-1; v_gene: TRBV12-3/TRBV12-4; CDR3nt: TGTGCCAGCAGTCCGAGCGGGATTTCCTACAATGAGCAGTTCTTC; CDR3aa: CASSPSGISYNEQFF
len: 15; d_gene: TRBD2; j_gene: TRBJ2-7; v_gene: TRBV2; CDR3nt: TGTGCCAGCAGACGAAAAGGACTAGCGGTATACGAGCAGTACTTC; CDR3aa: CASRRKGLAVYEQYF
len: 12; d_gene: .; j_gene: TRBJ2-3; v_gene: TRBV24-1; CDR3nt: TGTGCCACCAGTGGGGGGGATAATACGCAGTATTTT; CDR3aa: CATSGGDNTQYF
len: 13; d_gene: TRBD2; j_gene: TRBJ2-1; v_gene: TRBV5-4; CDR3nt: TGTGCCAGCAGCTTGAGCGGGAGTCATGAGCAGTTCTTC; CDR3aa: CASSLSGSHEQFF
len: 13; d_gene: .; j_gene: TRBJ2-7; v_gene: TRBV29-1; CDR3nt: TGCAGCGTTGGGTGGGGTGAGGAGTACGAGCAGTACTTC; CDR3aa: CSVGWGEEYEQYF
len: 14; d_gene: TRBD1; j_gene: TRBJ1-5; v_gene: TRBV6-5; CDR3nt: TGTGCCAGCAGTCAGGGGGCGGGCGATCAGCCCCAGCATTTT; CDR3aa: CASSQGAGDQPQHF
len: 18; d_gene: .; j_gene: TRBJ2-1; v_gene: TRBV4-3; CDR3nt: TGCGCCAGCAGCCAAGAGCGTGGCCGGCAGGGTCGGGACAATGAGCAGTTCTTC; CDR3aa: CASSQERGRQGRDNEQFF
len: 14; d_gene: TRBD1; j_gene: TRBJ1-2; v_gene: TRBV3-1; CDR3nt: TGTGCCAGCAGCTTCGGGACAGGGTACTATGGCTACACCTTC; CDR3aa: CASSFGTGYYGYTF
len: 15; d_gene: .; j_gene: TRBJ2-7; v_gene: TRBV2; CDR3nt: TGTGCCAGCAGTGAAGCAGGGGATTCAGCCTACGAGCAGTACTTC; CDR3aa: CASSEAGDSAYEQYF
len: 14; d_gene: .; j_gene: TRBJ2-7; v_gene: TRBV19; CDR3nt: TGTGCCAGTAGTTCGGTAGGGTTGGCCTACGAGCAGTACTTC; CDR3aa: CASSSVGLAYEQYF
len: 15; d_gene: TRBD2; j_gene: TRBJ2-7; v_gene: TRBV20-1; CDR3nt: TGCAGTGCTCCCCATCCCAGCGGGGCCTCCTACGAGCAGTACTTC; CDR3aa: CSAPHPSGASYEQYF
len: 17; d_gene: TRBD2; j_gene: TRBJ2-2; v_gene: TRBV7-9; CDR3nt: TGTGCCAGCAGCTTAGGACTAGCGGGAGTGAACACCGGGGAGCTGTTTTTT; CDR3aa: CASSLGLAGVNTGELFF
len: 14; d_gene: TRBD2; j_gene: TRBJ2-7; v_gene: TRBV7-3; CDR3nt: TGTGCCAGCAGCCCCATGGGGGGGTCCTACGAGCAGTACTTC; CDR3aa: CASSPMGGSYEQYF
len: 16; d_gene: .; j_gene: TRBJ2-4; v_gene: TRBV7-8; CDR3nt: TGTGCCAGCAGCCGGCTATATTTTCCAGGAGAAAACATTCAGTACTTC; CDR3aa: CASSRLYFPGENIQYF
len: 15; d_gene: TRBD2; j_gene: TRBJ2-7; v_gene: TRBV3-1; CDR3nt: TGTGCCAGCAGCCAAGAACTAGCGGCAACCTACGAGCAGTACTTC; CDR3aa: CASSQELAATYEQYF